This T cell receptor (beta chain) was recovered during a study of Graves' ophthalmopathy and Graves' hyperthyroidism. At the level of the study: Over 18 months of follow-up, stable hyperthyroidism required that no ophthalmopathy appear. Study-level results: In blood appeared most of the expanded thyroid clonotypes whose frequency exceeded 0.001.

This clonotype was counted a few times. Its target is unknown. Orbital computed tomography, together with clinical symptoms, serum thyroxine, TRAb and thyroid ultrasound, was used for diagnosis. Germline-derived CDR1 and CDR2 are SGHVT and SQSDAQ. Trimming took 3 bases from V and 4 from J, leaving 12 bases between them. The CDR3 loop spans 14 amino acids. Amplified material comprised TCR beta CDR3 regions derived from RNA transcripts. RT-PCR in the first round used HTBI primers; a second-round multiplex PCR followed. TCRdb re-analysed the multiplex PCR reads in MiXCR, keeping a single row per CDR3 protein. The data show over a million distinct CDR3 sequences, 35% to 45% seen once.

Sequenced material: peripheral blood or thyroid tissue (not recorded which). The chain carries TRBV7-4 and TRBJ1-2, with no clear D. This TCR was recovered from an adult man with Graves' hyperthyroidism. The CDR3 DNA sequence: TGTGCCAGCAGCTTTGACGGGGTTTTCTATGGCTACACCTTC. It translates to CASSFDGVFYGYTF.